This TCR beta chain was identified during a study of cytomegalovirus exposure and HLA in healthy donors. Study-wide context: Roughly 86 million unique TCRs from HLA-typed donors made up an early data release. Study-wide results and limits: A later analysis found most CMV-associated TCR beta chains apparently HLA-restricted. The authors later found TCR association rates varying by HLA locus, with DRB1 most and HLA-C fewest. HLA allele associations emerged for under 20,000 TCR beta sequences in a later analysis, at 0.05 false discovery rate.

The germline V gene encodes CDR1 MDHEN and CDR2 SYDVKM. This CDR3 is built from 15 residues. The J segment lost 2 bases and the V segment lost 10 bases, leaving 8 bases of the junction unmatched. With 60 Vbeta and 13 Jbeta primers, the PCR was carried out. Here immunoSEQ multiplex PCR was the method, and the copy in TCRdb shows in-frame clones only, minus some. Here the sample spans roughly 100,000 clones, over 60% being singletons. This clone showed up just a few times. Its antigen is still unknown. The J gene is TRBJ1-5, the V gene TRBV28; 10 nucleotides match TRBD1. The sample was PBMCs. This TCR was sampled from a woman between 45 and 65 years old in good health and CMV-seropositive. CDR3 in DNA: TGTGCCACGTGCCGGGGGACAGGGGGCAATCAGCCCCAGCATTTT. Its protein is CATCRGTGGNQPQHF. The whole variable domain, remainder taken from reference TRBV28 and TRBJ1-5, is DVKVTQSSRYLVKRTGEKVFLECVQDMDHENMFWYRQDPGLGLRLIYFSYDVKMKEKGDIPEGYSVSREKKERFSLILESASTNQTSMYLCATCRGTGGNQPQHFGDGTRLSIL.